The 32 T cell receptor beta chains below come from one sample, sequenced in a study of high-grade serous ovarian cancer treatment subgroups. Tumor tissue was taken before any definitive surgery or chemotherapy was given. Assay used: immunoSEQ multiplex PCR; TCRdb lists only in-frame clones, some missing. This table has 15,000 to 20,000 clones, around 80% appearing once. Sample: tumor tissue. These receptors came from a human donor with high-grade serous ovarian cancer.

The rearrangement links TRBV7-3 to TRBJ2-7; D is possibly TRBD2 (6 bases). The germline CDR1 and CDR2 sequences are SGHTA and FQGTGA. V lost 8 bases and J lost 4, with 18 bases in between. This CDR3 is 14 amino acids long. The CDR3 nucleotides are TGTGCCAGCGCCCCCGGGGTTGGGAGGTACGAGCAGTACTTC. Its translation is CASAPGVGRYEQYF.

This rearrangement joins TRBV19 to TRBJ1-3; 8 bases are a match to TRBD1. CDR3 length: 16 residues. The J segment lost 0 bases and the V segment lost 5 bases, leaving 6 bases of the junction unmatched. The germline V gene has CDR1 LNHDA and CDR2 SQIVND (reference sequence). The CDR3, as DNA: TGTGCCAGTAGTCCCAACAGGGGGGCCTCTGGAAACACCATATATTTT. Amino acid sequence: CASSPNRGASGNTIYF.

The chain uses TRBV7-9 and TRBJ1-1; a possible D gene is TRBD1 (6 bases). Germline V gives CDR1 SEHNR, CDR2 FQNEAQ (reference sequence). The V end lost 3 bases, the J end lost 4 bases, and 18 bases lay between the germline ends. This CDR3 spans 16 amino acids. DNA for the CDR3: TGTGCCAGCAGCTTCCCCAGGGGTCTCGTGGCCACTGAAGCTTTCTTT. It translates to CASSFPRGLVATEAFF.

This clone came up once. The chain carries TRBV12-5 and TRBJ1-1, with a tentative D call TRBD1 (6 bases). V was pared by 6 bases and J by 1 base, with 12 bases between. The V gene's germline CDR1 is LGHNT and CDR2 FRNRAP. The CDR3 loop spans 14 amino acids. Written as DNA, the CDR3 is TGTGCTAGTGGCAACGGACAGACGAACACTGAAGCTTTCTTT. Translating it yields CASGNGQTNTEAFF.

CDR3 coding DNA: TGTGCCAGAAAGACAGGGGGCGAAGAGACCCAGTACTTC. This translates into CARKTGGEETQYF. The rearrangement joins TRBV19 to TRBJ2-5; TRBD1 matches at 10 bases. Germline CDR1 is LNHDA and CDR2 is SQIVND (reference sequence). Trimming at V came to 9 bases and at J to 3 bases, leaving 4 bases not matched to a gene. The CDR3 has 13 residues. Variable domain in full (rest from reference TRBV19 and TRBJ2-5): DGGITQSPKYLFRKEGQNVTLSCEQNLNHDAMYWYRQDPGQGLRLIYYSQIVNDFQKGDIAEGYSVSREKKESFPLTVTSAQKNPTAFYLCARKTGGEETQYFGPGTRLLVL.

This sequence joins TRBV7-2 and TRBJ2-3; TRBD2 might be the D (6 bases). V was trimmed by 2 bases and J by 5 bases, leaving 11 bases between them. The germline V gene has CDR1 SGHTA and CDR2 FQGNSA. The CDR3 is 14 residues long. CDR3 sequence: CASSLQGSGDTQYF. The CDR3 DNA sequence: TGTGCCAGCAGCTTACAGGGTAGCGGAGATACGCAGTATTTT.

The chain is built from TRBV7-8 and TRBJ2-7; D gene uncertain. Germline V gene sequence: CDR1 SGHVS, CDR2 FQNEAQ. V was clipped by 1 base and J by 3 bases, with 13 bases between them. The CDR3 totals 15 residues. CDR3 DNA sequence: TGTGCCAGCAGCTTAGTGACCAGACCGGACTACGAGCAGTACTTC. Protein: CASSLVTRPDYEQYF.

This rearrangement joins TRBV20-1 to TRBJ1-1; no clear D. CDR3 length: 10 amino acids. Trimming shortened V by 7 bases and J by 2 bases, and 5 bases separated the two germline ends. Germline V gene data show CDR1 as DFQATT and CDR2 as SNEGSKA (reference sequence). CDR3 protein: CSVYNTEAFF. The CDR3 nucleotides read TGCAGTGTCTATAACACTGAAGCTTTCTTT.

The chain carries TRBV5-4 and TRBJ1-1; a weak D match, TRBD1 (6 bases). V shed 4 bases and J shed 11 bases, with 15 bases lying between them. CDR1 and CDR2 (germline): SGHNT, YYREEE (reference sequence). This CDR3 has 12 residues. CDR3 sequence reads: CASSPRGAQAFF. The CDR3 bases are TGTGCCAGCAGCCCTAGGGGGGCCCAGGCTTTCTTT.

This clone was seen a few times. The rearrangement joins TRBV10-1 to TRBJ1-2; D is ambiguous. Trimming cost V 6 bases and J 12 bases, with 8 bases left between them. CDR3 size: 9 residues. CDR1 is WNHNN, CDR2 SYGVQD, per germline (reference sequence). The CDR3 coding sequence is TGCGCCAGCAGGAGGTGCAACACCTTC. It codes for CASRRCNTF.

The chain links TRBV11-2 to TRBJ2-5; D call uncertain. Germline CDR1 and CDR2: SGHAT and FQNNGV. The CDR3 spans 13 residues. Trimming pared 6 bases from V and 4 bases from J, leaving 12 bases between. The CDR3 region is CASSPGPLETQYF. The CDR3 DNA reads as TGTGCCAGCAGTCCCGGTCCGCTAGAGACCCAGTACTTC. The variable domain in full, with the rest retrieved from reference TRBV11-2 and TRBJ2-5, is EAGVAQSPRYKIIEKRQSVAFWCNPISGHATLYWYQQILGQGPKLLIQFQNNGVVDDSQLPKDRFSAERLKGVDSTLKIQPAKLEDSAVYLCASSPGPLETQYFGPGTRLLVL.

This clone has only one observation. The V gene is TRBV29-1, the J gene TRBJ2-3; tentatively, D is TRBD2 (6 bases). Per the germline V gene, CDR1 is SQVTM and CDR2 is ANQGSEA. Trimming left V 4 bases short and J 0 bases short, with 11 bases between. The CDR3 runs 14 residues. The CDR3 here is CSVGSGTSTDTQYF. The CDR3 nucleotides are TGCAGCGTTGGTAGCGGAACTAGCACAGATACGCAGTATTTT.

The chain is built from TRBV18 and TRBJ1-5; D is possibly TRBD1 (5 bases). The V gene lost 0 bases and the J gene lost 0 bases, with 12 bases spanning the gap. Germline V CDR1 and CDR2: KGHSH, LQKENI. The CDR3 loop spans 17 amino acids. The CDR3 nucleotides read TGTGCCAGCTCACCACCGTCGGGGGGGGGTAGCAATCAGCCCCAGCATTTT. Residues: CASSPPSGGGSNQPQHF.

This clone was seen a few times. The V call is TRBV5-6, the J call TRBJ1-4; 8 bases line up with TRBD1. V was pared by 3 bases and J by 8 bases, with 6 bases of the junction left unmatched. Germline loops: CDR1 SGHDT, CDR2 YYEEEE. CDR3 length: 14 residues. CDR3 residues: CASSSQGAGEKLFF. The CDR3 DNA reads as TGTGCCAGCAGCTCTCAGGGGGCGGGCGAAAAACTGTTTTTT.

V usage is TRBV5-6 and J usage is TRBJ2-1, with 11 nucleotides matching TRBD2. Trimming cost V 5 bases and J 8 bases; bases outside gene matches: 18. There are 18 residues in the CDR3. CDR1 SGHDT and CDR2 YYEEEE come from the germline V gene. In nucleotides, the CDR3 is TGTGCCAGCAGTCCAACTAGCGGGAGTTTTCTTTTCGGCGATGAGCAGTTCTTC. Protein: CASSPTSGSFLFGDEQFF.

The V and J genes are TRBV7-2 and TRBJ1-1, with a possible D match to TRBD1 (5 bases). CDR1 and CDR2 (germline): SGHTA, FQGNSA. The CDR3 is made up of 15 amino acids. The V end was cut by 2 bases, the J end by 0 bases, with 10 bases between. CDR3 in amino acids: CASSLWGALNTEAFF. The CDR3 DNA reads as TGTGCCAGCAGCTTATGGGGCGCCTTGAACACTGAAGCTTTCTTT.

J is TRBJ2-5 and V is TRBV5-1; TRBD1 agrees at 9 bases. Germline-derived CDR1 and CDR2 are SGHRS and YFSETQ. V gave up 4 bases and J gave up 2 bases; unmatched junction bases: 9. The CDR3 runs 16 residues. Here the CDR3 DNA reads TGCGCCAGCAGCGTAACCGGGACAGGGATTCAAGAGACCCAGTACTTC. This gives the protein CASSVTGTGIQETQYF.

This clone came up a few times. The chain employs TRBV5-4 and TRBJ2-5, with 14 bases that match TRBD2. V trimming: 1 base; J trimming: 4 bases; junction bases outside the gene matches: 6. This CDR3 has 17 residues. The germline V gene encodes CDR1 SGHNT and CDR2 YYREEE (reference sequence). CDR3 coding DNA: TGTGCCAGCAGCTTGTCGGGACTAGCGGGAGTAATAGAGACCCAGTACTTC. Protein product: CASSLSGLAGVIETQYF.

This clone was picked up one time. The CDR3 region has the DNA TGTGCCATCAGTGAAACAGGGACTGGGGCCAACGTCCTGACTTTC. The encoded protein is CAISETGTGANVLTF. The V gene is TRBV10-3, the J gene TRBJ2-6; TRBD1 might be the D (6 bases). Germline lookup yields CDR1 ENHRY and CDR2 SYGVKD. V was clipped by 3 bases and J by 2 bases, with 8 bases between them. This CDR3 has 15 amino acids.

The gene calls are TRBV5-1 and TRBJ2-7; 7 nucleotides align to TRBD1. The CDR3 length is 17 residues. After removal of 0 bases from V and 2 bases from J, the junction contained 11 bases not matched to a gene. Germline-derived CDR1 and CDR2 are SGHRS and YFSETQ. In DNA form, the CDR3 reads TGCGCCAGCAGCTTGGGCCCGGGGACAGTTCAAACCTACGAGCAGTACTTC. It encodes CASSLGPGTVQTYEQYF.

The table lists this clone with a few counts. J is TRBJ1-5 and V is TRBV27; perhaps TRBD1 as D (6 bases). Trimming shortened V by 3 bases and J by 7 bases, and 10 bases separated the two germline ends. The CDR3 consists of 13 residues. CDR1 and CDR2 from the germline V gene are MNHEY and SMNVEV (reference sequence). CDR3 sequence: CASSFWGAQPQHF. CDR3 bases: TGTGCCAGCAGTTTTTGGGGGGCGCAGCCCCAGCATTTT.

As to this clone: In the same sample, other DNA sequences code for this CDR3. The chain has TRBV28 and TRBJ1-5; D ambiguous. The V end was cut by 3 bases, the J end by 6 bases, with 3 bases between. Germline V gives CDR1 MDHEN, CDR2 SYDVKM. This CDR3 comprises 11 residues. DNA for the CDR3: TGTGCCAGCAGTTTGGGTCAGCCCCAGCATTTT. It translates to CASSLGQPQHF.

The chain employs TRBV7-9 and TRBJ2-7, with 10 positions matching TRBD2. This CDR3 has 14 amino acids. CDR1 is SEHNR, CDR2 FQNEAQ, per germline (reference sequence). With 5 bases clipped from V and 5 bases from J, the junction kept 6 bases outside the gene matches. The CDR3 DNA follows: TGTGCCAGCAGCGTGGGGGGACTAGCGCACGAGCAGTACTTC. Translated: CASSVGGLAHEQYF.

This sequence joins TRBV6-5 and TRBJ2-1, with TRBD2 matching over 9 bases. Germline values: CDR1 MNHEY, CDR2 SVGAGI. V lost 8 bases, J lost 7 bases, and 6 bases stayed unmatched. The CDR3 is 13 residues long. DNA of the CDR3: TGTGCCAGCCAGCGGGAGGCGGAAAATGAGCAGTTCTTC. Its protein product is CASQREAENEQFF.

The rearrangement joins TRBV5-1 to TRBJ1-2, with 10 bases matching TRBD1. Germline assignment: CDR1 SGHRS and CDR2 YFSETQ. V gave up 4 bases and J gave up 4 bases; unmatched junction bases: 7. The CDR3 consists of 15 residues. Written as DNA, the CDR3 is TGCGCCAGCAGCGTTCCGGGACAGGGGAGCTATGGCTACACCTTC. Its protein is CASSVPGQGSYGYTF. The whole variable domain, remainder taken from reference TRBV5-1 and TRBJ1-2, is KAGVTQTPRYLIKTRGQQVTLSCSPISGHRSVSWYQQTPGQGLQFLFEYFSETQRNKGNFPGRFSGRQFSNSRSEMNVSTLELGDSALYLCASSVPGQGSYGYTFGSGTRLTVV.

This sequence joins TRBV4-3 and TRBJ1-1; TRBD1 matches at 7 bases. The CDR3 runs 14 residues. The germline V gene encodes CDR1 LGHNA and CDR2 YSLEER. V shed 3 bases, J shed 5 bases, and the junction held 6 bases outside the gene matches. The CDR3 nucleotides read TGCGCCAGCAGCCAGGGAGACAGGGTAACTGAAGCTTTCTTT. This codes for CASSQGDRVTEAFF.

This chain links TRBV28 with TRBJ1-5; no clear D gene. CDR3 size: 14 residues. Trimming pared 3 bases from V and 7 bases from J, leaving 13 bases between. CDR1 and CDR2 from the germline V gene are MDHEN and SYDVKM. The CDR3 nucleotides are TGTGCCAGCAGTTTTTGGAGGGTCGGGCAGCCCCAGCATTTT. This sequence encodes CASSFWRVGQPQHF.

Written as DNA, the CDR3 is TGTGCCAGCAGCTACGGACTAGCGGGAGAGGGAGGGAATGAGCAGTTCTTC. It translates to CASSYGLAGEGGNEQFF. The V call is TRBV27, the J call TRBJ2-1, with 13 bases lining up with TRBD2. The V gene end was trimmed by 6 bases and the J gene end by 7 bases; junction bases not matched to a gene: 12. The CDR3 is 17 residues long. The germline CDR1 and CDR2 sequences are MNHEY and SMNVEV (reference sequence).

The genes are TRBV28 and TRBJ1-2; 11 bases fit TRBD1. This CDR3 comprises 14 residues. J gave up 5 bases and V 6 bases, and 5 bases lay outside the gene matches. Germline values: CDR1 MDHEN, CDR2 SYDVKM. The CDR3 DNA sequence: TGTGCCAGCAGGGAGGGACAGGGGGTGTATGGCTACACCTTC. Translating it yields CASREGQGVYGYTF.

The V and J genes are TRBV7-2 and TRBJ1-2; D might be TRBD1 (5 bases). V lost 5 bases and J lost 4, with 20 bases in between. The CDR3 has 16 residues. The germline V gene encodes CDR1 SGHTA and CDR2 FQGNSA. The DNA of the CDR3 is TGTGCCAGCAGCCCCAATTGGGACGGATGGATCTATGGCTACACCTTC. Its protein is CASSPNWDGWIYGYTF.

V is TRBV5-1 and J is TRBJ1-6; D is perhaps TRBD1 (6 bases). Germline loops: CDR1 SGHRS, CDR2 YFSETQ. This CDR3 has 15 amino acids. Trimming removed 6 bases at V and 7 bases at J, with 17 bases between. In DNA form, the CDR3 reads TGCGCCAGCACCATGGACAGTCCCTGGAATTCACCCCTCCACTTT. Its protein product is CASTMDSPWNSPLHF.

The count of this clone is one. V gene TRBV28 combines with J gene TRBJ2-5, with 7 positions matching TRBD2. The CDR3 loop spans 14 amino acids. The trim removed 6 bases at V and 4 bases at J, leaving 8 bases unmatched. Germline V gene data show CDR1 as MDHEN and CDR2 as SYDVKM. CDR3 amino acids: CASRSGGGRETQYF. DNA for the CDR3: TGTGCCAGCAGGTCGGGGGGAGGTCGAGAGACCCAGTACTTC.